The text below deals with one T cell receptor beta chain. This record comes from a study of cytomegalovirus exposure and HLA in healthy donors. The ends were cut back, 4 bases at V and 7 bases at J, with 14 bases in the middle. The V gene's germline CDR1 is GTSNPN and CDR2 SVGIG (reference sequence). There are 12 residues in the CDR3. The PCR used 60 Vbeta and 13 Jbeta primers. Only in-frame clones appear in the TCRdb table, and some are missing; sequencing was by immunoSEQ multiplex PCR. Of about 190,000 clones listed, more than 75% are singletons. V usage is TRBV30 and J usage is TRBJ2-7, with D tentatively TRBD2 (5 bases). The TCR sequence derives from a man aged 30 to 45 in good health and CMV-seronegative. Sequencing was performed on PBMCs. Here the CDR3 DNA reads TGTGCCTGGAACTCCCGAGGGCTGGAGCAGTACTTC. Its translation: CAWNSRGLEQYF.